Detailed here is one T cell receptor beta chain. CD8+ and CD4+ blood T cells underwent TCR beta sequencing. TEMRA cells were enriched by FACS, while CD8+ and CD4+ T cells were obtained through a negative isolation that was performed magnetically. Random hexamers primed reverse transcription of about 0.45 to 1 ug RNA. TCR beta CDR3 was amplified by immunoSEQ multiplex PCR. This amplification extended across 54 Vbeta and 13 Jbeta segments. TCRdb passed the immunoSEQ multiplex PCR reads through MiXCR, listing each CDR3 protein once. The sample consists of over 150,000 distinct CDR3 sequences, about 96% of them appearing once. This entry belongs to a study of CD8 T cells in Susac syndrome. CDR1 is SGHRS and CDR2 is YFSETQ in the germline V gene. This CDR3 has 12 amino acids. The V end lost 0 bases, the J end lost 7 bases, and 8 bases lay between the germline ends.

This clonotype was sampled from a human donor with multiple sclerosis. This chain joins TRBV5-1 and TRBJ2-7; D might be TRBD1 (6 bases). Sample: CD4+ T cells from PBMCs. CDR3 loop: CASSLVGTEQYF. The CDR3 DNA reads as TGCGCCAGCAGCTTGGTTGGGACAGAGCAGTACTTC. Using reference TRBV5-1 and TRBJ2-7 for the parts outside the CDR3, the full variable domain is KAGVTQTPRYLIKTRGQQVTLSCSPISGHRSVSWYQQTPGQGLQFLFEYFSETQRNKGNFPGRFSGRQFSNSRSEMNVSTLELGDSALYLCASSLVGTEQYFGPGTRLTVT.